This TCR beta chain originates from a study of blood T cell repertoires in COVID-19. Whole-study context: The United States, Italy and Spain were the sources of the acute and convalescent COVID-19 samples. Sample material is recorded as cDNA or gDNA derived from T cells, B-cell-depleted T cells, or PBMCs.

The authors' processing: The authors estimated nucleated cell counts from reference gene primer amplification. The table came from immunoSEQ multiplex PCR; TCRdb's copy has only in-frame clones and leaves some out. V, J and clone size were drawn from that table, and D and trimming were deduced from the DNA. The sample lists roughly 45,000 clones; roughly 82% were seen once. This CDR3 contains 12 residues. CDR1 is KGHDR, CDR2 SFDVKD, per germline. The V end was cut by 5 bases, the J end by 7 bases, with 8 bases between. Sequencing input: peripheral blood. The TCR was taken from a woman in her sixties or seventies with acute or convalescent COVID-19. The chain recombines TRBV24-1 with TRBJ2-1, with D tentatively TRBD1 (6 bases). The CDR3 DNA reads TGTGCCACCAGTGGGGGGCGTAATGAGCAGTTCTTC. Translation: CATSGGRNEQFF.